A selection of T cell receptor beta chains follows, all from one sample in a study of graft-versus-host responses after intestinal transplantation. These receptors lack a known antigen. The method was immunoSEQ multiplex PCR; TCRdb's version includes in-frame clones alone and lacks a portion of them. The data show 84,000 or so clones, 85% to 95% seen once. The sequenced sample was unstimulated CD8+ T cells sorted from spleen or lymph node cells, obtained before transplant. The source is a human donor who was the organ donor for an intestinal transplant. Both conserved end residues are part of each CDR3. The D gene is left open where the match is weak. Size values are once, few and many counts, or a class for expanded clones, and some rows have none.

v_gene	j_gene	abundance	d_gene	CDR3nt	CDR3aa
TRBV19	TRBJ1-1	NA	NA	TGTGCCAGTAGTGGTTCAGGGTGGAACACTGAAGCTTTCTTT	CASSGSGWNTEAFF
TRBV7-9	TRBJ2-5	NA	TRBD2	TGTGCCAGCAGCCAAAGTATAGCGGGCCAAGAGACCCAGTACTTC	CASSQSIAGQETQYF
TRBV19	TRBJ2-1	once	TRBD1	TGTGCCAGTAGTCCGCGGGCGACAGGGGGCATTGAGCAGTTCTTC	CASSPRATGGIEQFF
TRBV7-9	TRBJ1-1	NA	NA	TGTGCCAGCAGCTTAGTAGGGGTTGGCACCACTGAAGCTTTCTTT	CASSLVGVGTTEAFF
TRBV27	TRBJ2-7	NA	TRBD1	TGTGCCAGCAGTTTAGCTACAGGGGCCGAGCAGTACTTC	CASSLATGAEQYF
TRBV5-6	TRBJ1-1	NA	NA	TGTGCCAGCAGCTTGCAGGGGCACGTATCAGGTACTGAAGCTTTCTTT	CASSLQGHVSGTEAFF
TRBV5-6	TRBJ2-3	NA	TRBD2	TGTGCCAGCAGCTTGGCGGTAGCGGGGGGGACAGATACGCAGTATTTT	CASSLAVAGGTDTQYF
TRBV9	TRBJ2-1	NA	TRBD1	TGTGCCAGCAGCCCGAGGGGGCAGGGATCCATTAAGGGTGAGCAGTTCTTC	CASSPRGQGSIKGEQFF
TRBV27	TRBJ2-7	NA	NA	TGTGCCAGCAGTTTATCCGAGGGAGGGGGATACGAGCAGTACTTC	CASSLSEGGGYEQYF
TRBV30	TRBJ2-3	NA	TRBD1	TGTGCCTGGAGTGCCGGACAGGGAGAGGATACGCAGTATTTT	CAWSAGQGEDTQYF
TRBV19	TRBJ2-7	NA	TRBD1	TGTGCCACCGGACAGGGGGGGTCCTACGAGCAGTACTTC	CATGQGGSYEQYF
TRBV7-2	TRBJ2-7	NA	NA	TGTGCCAGCAGCCCGGGGTGGCTGATAGGCTACGAGCAGTACTTC	CASSPGWLIGYEQYF
TRBV5-4	TRBJ2-3	NA	NA	TGTGCCAGCAGCTACCCCGGTGGCGGTCGCGTAAGCACAGATACGCAGTATTTT	CASSYPGGGRVSTDTQYF
TRBV27	TRBJ2-7	once	TRBD1	TGTGCCAGCAGTGCCTGGGACAGCAACTACGAGCAGTACTTC	CASSAWDSNYEQYF
TRBV18	TRBJ1-1	NA	NA	TGTGCCAGCTCACCCCAGGGGTCTGCTGAAGCTTTCTTT	CASSPQGSAEAFF
TRBV19	TRBJ2-7	NA	NA	TGTGCCAGTAGTGAAGTTGGGACTGGGTACTACGAGCAGTACTTC	CASSEVGTGYYEQYF
TRBV11-3	TRBJ2-1	NA	TRBD2	TGTGCCAGCAGCTTAGCACTAGCGGGAGACCGGAATGAGCAGTTCTTC	CASSLALAGDRNEQFF
TRBV10-2	TRBJ2-7	NA	TRBD1	TGCGCCAGCAGTGAGGGTAGACAGGGTCACGAGCAGTACTTC	CASSEGRQGHEQYF
TRBV7-8	TRBJ2-7	NA	TRBD2	TGTGCCAGTAGTCCCAATCCTCCCGGACTAGCGGACTACGAGCAGTACTTC	CASSPNPPGLADYEQYF
TRBV27	TRBJ2-5	NA	NA	TGTGCCAGCAGTTTATCCCGGGGGTGGGGGGAGACCCAGTACTTC	CASSLSRGWGETQYF
TRBV5-1	TRBJ1-1	NA	NA	TGCGCCAGCAGCTTGGGGGGGGTTCGAGCTTTCTTT	CASSLGGVRAFF
TRBV9	TRBJ2-1	NA	NA	TGTGCCAGCAGCGTTGGGGGCCTCTACAATGAGCAGTTCTTC	CASSVGGLYNEQFF
TRBV19	TRBJ2-1	NA	NA	TGTGCCAGTAGAGATATGTGGGCAGACTACAATGAGCAGTTCTTC	CASRDMWADYNEQFF
TRBV4-2	TRBJ2-7	NA	NA	TGTGCCAGCAGCCAAGATCGGGGGAGGGGGTACACCTACGAGCAGTACTTC	CASSQDRGRGYTYEQYF
TRBV7-6	TRBJ1-2	NA	NA	TGTGCCAGCAGCCTAGGTTCTAGTGGCTACACCTTC	CASSLGSSGYTF
TRBV6-1	TRBJ2-7	NA	NA	TGTGCCAGCAGTGACTACTACGAGCAGTACTTC	CASSDYYEQYF
TRBV4-2	TRBJ1-4	NA	NA	TGTGCCAGCAGCCAAAGCCCGGAGGGCGCTGAAAAACTGTTTTTT	CASSQSPEGAEKLFF
TRBV19	TRBJ2-1	NA	TRBD2	TGTGCCAGTAGTACCGGGACTAGCGGGAGTCGGGATGAGCAGTTCTTC	CASSTGTSGSRDEQFF
TRBV11-2	TRBJ2-1	once	TRBD1	TGTGCCAGCAGCCCGTACCCCGGGACAGGGCCCTACAATGAGCAGTTCTTC	CASSPYPGTGPYNEQFF
TRBV10-3	TRBJ2-2	NA	NA	TGTGCCATCAGCCCGGTCCCTAACGCCGGGGAGCTGTTTTTT	CAISPVPNAGELFF
TRBV18	TRBJ1-5	NA	TRBD1	TGTGCCAGCTCACCCGGGACAGGGGTAAATCAGCCCCAGCATTTT	CASSPGTGVNQPQHF
TRBV27	TRBJ2-1	NA	TRBD2	TGTGCCAGCAGTCCCTCCTCCGGGCGGGAGCAGGATGAGCAGTTCTTC	CASSPSSGREQDEQFF
TRBV27	TRBJ2-7	NA	TRBD1	TGTGCCAGCAGTTTAGGGACAGGGCGCCACGAGCAGTACTTC	CASSLGTGRHEQYF
TRBV6-1	TRBJ2-7	NA	TRBD2	TGTGCCAGCAGTGACCCGCAGGGAGGGTCCTACGAGCAGTACTTC	CASSDPQGGSYEQYF
TRBV13	TRBJ1-6	NA	NA	TGTGCCAGCAGCTTAGGCCGTAGCTTTAGCCCTAATTCACCCCTCCACTTT	CASSLGRSFSPNSPLHF
TRBV5-1	TRBJ1-1	NA	NA	TGCGCCAGCAGCTTGGGAGGAGAGAACACTGAAGCTTTCTTT	CASSLGGENTEAFF
TRBV5-5	TRBJ2-7	NA	TRBD2	TGTGCCAGCAGCTGGGGGACTAGCGCCTACGAGCAGTACTTC	CASSWGTSAYEQYF
TRBV11-2	TRBJ2-5	NA	TRBD2	TGTGCCAGCAGCTTAACGGGGGGGTTGGGAGAGACCCAGTACTTC	CASSLTGGLGETQYF
TRBV30	TRBJ1-6	NA	NA	TGTGCCTGGAGCGGGGAGGGTAATTCACCCCTCCACTTT	CAWSGEGNSPLHF
TRBV5-6	TRBJ2-1	NA	TRBD2	TGTGCCAGCAGCCTAGCGGGACGGCTCGATGAGCAGTTCTTC	CASSLAGRLDEQFF
TRBV2	TRBJ2-2	NA	NA	TGTGCCAGCGAGTTTCACACCGGGGAGCTGTTTTTT	CASEFHTGELFF
TRBV9	TRBJ2-5	NA	NA	TGTGCCAGCAGCGTAGGAGGATGGGGCGAGACCCAGTACTTC	CASSVGGWGETQYF
TRBV9	TRBJ2-2	NA	TRBD1	TGTGCCAGCAGCGTTGGACAGGGTTGGAACACCGGGGAGCTGTTTTTT	CASSVGQGWNTGELFF
TRBV2	TRBJ1-1	NA	NA	TGTGCCCGACAAGTCAATGTCTCCGCCACTGAAGCTTTCTTT	CARQVNVSATEAFF
TRBV7-6	TRBJ2-2	NA	NA	TGTGCCAGCAGCTTAGCTGGCAGGAACACCGGGGAGCTGTTTTTT	CASSLAGRNTGELFF
TRBV5-6	TRBJ1-1	NA	NA	TGTGCCAGCAGTCCCGGGGGAGTGGGAACTGAAGCTTTCTTT	CASSPGGVGTEAFF
TRBV6-6	TRBJ1-2	NA	NA	TGTGCCAGCAGTTACAGTACACATGTCTATGGCTACACCTTC	CASSYSTHVYGYTF
TRBV9	TRBJ2-7	once	NA	TGTGCCAGCAGCGCCCAGGGGTCCTTCCCCCACGAGCAGTACTTC	CASSAQGSFPHEQYF
TRBV7-6	TRBJ2-2	once	TRBD1	TGTGCCAGCAGCTCGTACCTCTACAGGGGGACCGGGGAGCTGTTTTTT	CASSSYLYRGTGELFF
TRBV2	TRBJ1-5	NA	NA	TGTGCCAGCAGTGATAGACTATTAGGGCCCAAGAATCAGCCCCAGCATTTT	CASSDRLLGPKNQPQHF
TRBV7-9	TRBJ2-3	NA	TRBD2	TGTGCCAGCAGCTTTGGGCTAGCGGGAGGTACGCAGTATTTT	CASSFGLAGGTQYF
TRBV5-6	TRBJ2-7	few	TRBD1	TGTGCCAGCAGCCAGACAGGGTTCTACGAGCAGTACTTC	CASSQTGFYEQYF
TRBV27	TRBJ1-2	once	NA	TGTGCCAGCAGTTTAACTTGGGGGCCTCCTTCGAACTATGGCTACACCTTC	CASSLTWGPPSNYGYTF
TRBV5-3	TRBJ2-5	NA	TRBD1	TGTGCCAGAAGCTCGGACGGGACAGGGCCAAGGAAAGAGACCCAGTACTTC	CARSSDGTGPRKETQYF
TRBV27	TRBJ1-2	NA	NA	TGTGCCAGCAGTCACGGAGGGAGGAGTGGTGGCTACACCTTC	CASSHGGRSGGYTF
TRBV14	TRBJ2-3	NA	NA	TGTGCCAGCAGCCAAGCCCCCCGGATAGCGGCGCTGACAGATACGCAGTATTTT	CASSQAPRIAALTDTQYF
TRBV27	TRBJ2-2	NA	NA	TGTGCCAGCAGAGACTACGGCGCTTCGAACACCGGGGAGCTGTTTTTT	CASRDYGASNTGELFF